The T cell receptor (beta chain) described here comes from a study of cytomegalovirus exposure and HLA in healthy donors. Germline V gives CDR1 MDHEN, CDR2 SYDVKM. The V gene end was trimmed by 6 bases and the J gene end by 1 base; junction bases not matched to a gene: 5. The CDR3 is 14 residues long. Profiled with immunoSEQ multiplex PCR; TCRdb holds only in-frame clones, not every one. The table has around 120,000 clones, approximately 90% seen once. The rearrangement links TRBV28 to TRBJ1-1; TRBD1 matches at 7 bases. The TCR originated in a man aged 18 to 29 in good health and CMV-seropositive. The material sequenced was PBMCs. The CDR3 nucleotides read TGTGCCAGCAGCCCCGGACAGGCGAACACTGAAGCTTTCTTT. Amino acid sequence: CASSPGQANTEAFF.